The T cell receptor beta chain described here comes from a study of CD8 T cells in ankylosing spondylitis (dated by TCRdb to 2017 to 2019). Background on the whole study: The study profiled T cell receptor beta repertoires in healthy donors and ankylosing spondylitis patients to find disease-linked TCR variants. Peripheral blood was sampled, and synovial fluid was additionally collected from ankylosing spondylitis patients. The full study cohort comprised 25 ankylosing spondylitis patients and over 95 healthy donors. Findings and caveats that apply to the study as a whole: Some motif variants had previously been reported in the synovial fluid and blood of reactive arthritis patients, which suggests shared mechanisms of disease initiation. The disease-linked clones were reported as significantly enriched in matched synovial fluid samples from ankylosing spondylitis patients. A TCR beta motif made up of eight or nine highly homologous amino acid variants appeared to be characteristic of blood from ankylosing spondylitis patients. In peripheral blood, the disease-linked clones were found at relatively low frequencies and had a CD8+ phenotype.

Sequenced on an Illumina HiSeq 2500. Quantitative 5'-RACE with molecular barcodes was the method used to prepare the TCR beta libraries. From the authors' description of their analysis: Disease-linked TCR variants were identified with a new computational method built on a probabilistic model of VDJ rearrangement. TCRdb redid the processing of the public reads, applying fastp at Q25 and MiXCR, and retained in-frame beta chains. Entries are consolidated by CDR3 protein sequence, retaining the most common genes and DNA. TCRdb assigned the V and J calls; the authors' analysis was not used. The sample data list 800,000 to 900,000 distinct CDR3 sequences, and over 9.5% of these were observed just once. The top ten clonotypes cover approximately 0.46% of the sample. Via the germline V gene (reference sequence), CDR1 is LGHDT and CDR2 YNNKEL. The junction carries 17 bases between V and J, which are trimmed by 4 bases and 10 bases respectively. The CDR3 runs 14 amino acids, cysteine and phenylalanine included. Only the CDR3 DNA stays, 42 bases, in frame from base 1.

This clonotype was seen a handful of times. Its antigen is currently not known. No per-base quality is available; no much larger clone lies one base away. This clonotype was obtained from a male donor with ankylosing spondylitis. This receptor chain uses TRBV3-1 and TRBJ1-5; the best D guess is TRBD1, with 6 bases matching. The sample was blood, either unsorted or a sorted T cell fraction (not recorded which). CDR3 reads: CASSPGTQGIPQHF. The sequenced DNA: TGTGCCAGCAGCCCCGGGACCCAGGGGATACCCCAGCATTTT.